A single sample gave rise to the 25 T cell receptor beta chains below, sequenced in a study of T cells after yellow fever vaccination. TCRdb re-called the 5' RACE reads through MiXCR, storing one row per CDR3 protein. The table lists some 600,000 distinct CDR3 sequences, roughly a sixth of them singletons. The specimen was PBMCs, collected 5 days after the first yellow fever vaccination. Receptor source: a man between 18 and 29 years old who received the YFV17D yellow fever vaccine.

The V and J genes are TRBV13 and TRBJ2-5; D tentatively reads TRBD1 or TRBD2 (5 bases each). The germline V and J ends were trimmed by 2 bases and 5 bases, with 15 bases remaining between them. The CDR3 has 15 amino acids. Germline loops: CDR1 PRHDT, CDR2 FYEKMQ (reference sequence). The CDR3 DNA reads TGTGCCAGCAGCTTACACGGGACGAACGGGGAGACCCAGTACTTC. Encoded protein: CASSLHGTNGETQYF.

V and J are TRBV6-5 and TRBJ2-5; 8 nucleotides line up with TRBD2. Germline V gene sequence: CDR1 MNHEY, CDR2 SVGAGI. The CDR3 runs 16 residues. The V segment lost 2 bases and the J segment 4 bases; nucleotides outside the gene matches: 9. CDR3 sequence: CASSYLGLGGRETQYF. DNA for the CDR3: TGTGCCAGCAGTTACCTGGGACTAGGGGGACGAGAGACCCAGTACTTC.

The rearrangement joins TRBV4-2 to TRBJ1-1; a weak D match, TRBD1 (6 bases). The V gene's germline CDR1 is LGHNA and CDR2 YNFKEQ. Trimming took 2 bases from V and 2 from J, leaving 9 bases between them. The CDR3 runs 14 residues. DNA for the CDR3: TGTGCCAGCAGCCAACAACAGGGAAACACTGAAGCTTTCTTT. This gives the protein CASSQQQGNTEAFF.

This chain joins TRBV11-3 and TRBJ2-2; tentative D call: TRBD1 (6 bases). This CDR3 comprises 15 residues. V shed 5 bases and J shed 4 bases, with 14 bases lying between them. The germline V gene encodes CDR1 SGHNT and CDR2 YENEEA. For the CDR3, the DNA is TGTGCCAGCAGCGCTACAGGGCAGGTCACCGGGGAGCTGTTTTTT. Encoded protein: CASSATGQVTGELFF. Full variable domain (missing parts from reference TRBV11-3 and TRBJ2-2): EAGVVQSPRYKIIEKKQPVAFWCNPISGHNTLYWYLQNLGQGPELLIRYENEEAVDDSQLPKDRFSAERLKGVDSTLKIQPAELGDSAVYLCASSATGQVTGELFFGEGSRLTVL.

The J gene is TRBJ2-2, the V gene TRBV6-1; the D call may be TRBD1 or TRBD2 (5 bases each). Germline CDR1 reads MNHNS; CDR2 reads SASEGT. CDR3 length equals 14 residues. V was clipped by 6 bases and J by 2 bases, with 10 bases between them. The CDR3 nucleotides are TGTGCCAGCAGGGGACCACCCAACACCGGGGAGCTGTTTTTT. Protein product: CASRGPPNTGELFF.

This rearrangement joins TRBV9 to TRBJ2-1; D possibly matches TRBD1 or TRBD2 (6 bases each). The V gene's germline CDR1 is SGDLS and CDR2 YYNGEE. The CDR3 totals 13 residues. The ends were cut back, 0 bases at V and 7 bases at J, with 8 bases in the middle. The CDR3 DNA is TGTGCCAGCAGCGTAGGGGGGGCGAATGAGCAGTTCTTC. Translated, it gives CASSVGGANEQFF.

The V and J genes are TRBV11-2 and TRBJ2-5; 14 bases are shared with TRBD2. The CDR3 runs to 18 residues. V shed 5 bases, J shed 5 bases, and the junction held 13 bases outside the gene matches. Germline assignment: CDR1 SGHAT and CDR2 FQNNGV. For the CDR3, the DNA is TGTGCCAGCAGCCCCCTGACTAGCGGGGGGGCGGAGGAGGAGACCCAGTACTTC. Protein sequence: CASSPLTSGGAEEETQYF.

The chain is built from TRBV6-5 and TRBJ1-3; D remains unclear. Trimming shortened V by 2 bases and J by 0 bases, and 11 bases separated the two germline ends. The V gene's germline CDR1 is MNHEY and CDR2 SVGAGI. This CDR3 region has 16 residues. The CDR3, as DNA: TGTGCCAGCAGTTACGTCCCGCCAGCCTCTGGAAACACCATATATTTT. It encodes CASSYVPPASGNTIYF.

This clonotype has more than one count but fewer than ten. The chain combines TRBV14 with TRBJ2-3, with 11 bases aligning to TRBD2. V lost 2 bases to trimming and J lost 2 bases; unmatched junction nucleotides: 9. Germline V gene lookup returns CDR1 SGHDN and CDR2 FVKESK. The CDR3 spans 18 residues. The CDR3 protein is CASSQKRTSGSSTDTQYF. CDR3 bases: TGTGCCAGCAGCCAAAAACGGACTAGCGGGTCCTCCACAGATACGCAGTATTTT. Full variable domain (outside the CDR3, taken from reference TRBV14 and TRBJ2-3): EAGVTQFPSHSVIEKGQTVTLRCDPISGHDNLYWYRRVMGKEIKFLLHFVKESKQDESGMPNNRFLAERTGGTYSTLKVQPAELEDSGVYFCASSQKRTSGSSTDTQYFGPGTRLTVL.

The chain carries TRBV7-3 and TRBJ2-1; D is possibly TRBD1 (6 bases). CDR1 is SGHTA and CDR2 is FQGTGA in the germline V gene. CDR3 length: 14 amino acids. V dropped 3 bases and J dropped 5 bases, with 11 bases sitting between them. CDR3 loop: CASSFRGNDNEQFF. The CDR3 DNA reads TGTGCCAGCAGCTTCAGGGGAAACGACAATGAGCAGTTCTTC. Based on the CDR3 plus reference TRBV7-3 and TRBJ2-1, the full variable domain is GAGVSQTPSNKVTEKGKYVELRCDPISGHTALYWYRQSLGQGPEFLIYFQGTGAADDSGLPNDRFFAVRPEGSVSTLKIQRTERGDSAVYLCASSFRGNDNEQFFGPGTRLTVL.

The chain has TRBV25-1 and TRBJ1-1, with D hard to call. The CDR3 runs to 14 residues. Trimming left V 1 base short and J 6 bases short, with 12 bases between. Germline V gives CDR1 MGHDK, CDR2 SYGVNS. DNA of the CDR3: TGTGCCAGCAGTGAATTGGGAGGGAGGGCTGAAGCTTTCTTT. This codes for CASSELGGRAEAFF.

There are a few counts of this clonotype. The chain employs TRBV7-2 and TRBJ2-5, with 8 positions matching TRBD2. Germline trimming cut 3 bases from V and 9 bases from J; bases unmatched to any gene: 12. The germline gives CDR1 SGHTA, CDR2 FQGNSA. CDR3 length equals 15 residues. The CDR3: CASSLVSVPGGPQYF. CDR3 DNA sequence: TGTGCCAGCAGCTTGGTTTCGGTTCCGGGGGGGCCCCAGTACTTC. Full variable domain (remainder filled in from reference TRBV7-2 and TRBJ2-5): GAGVSQSPSNKVTEKGKDVELRCDPISGHTALYWYRQSLGQGLEFLIYFQGNSAPDKSGLPSDRFSAERTGGSVSTLTIQRTQQEDSAVYLCASSLVSVPGGPQYFGPGTRLLVL.

J is TRBJ2-3 and V is TRBV27, with 8 bases fitting TRBD1. This CDR3 spans 15 amino acids. The germline V gene encodes CDR1 MNHEY and CDR2 SMNVEV (reference sequence). With V trimmed by 4 bases and J by 0 bases, 3 bases remained unmatched. The CDR3 DNA is TGTGCCAGCAGTTGGACAGGGTTTAGCACAGATACGCAGTATTTT. Its protein is CASSWTGFSTDTQYF.

This clonotype has only a few counts. The chain is built from TRBV23-1 and TRBJ2-3, with D perhaps matching TRBD1 (6 bases). TRBV23-1 is classed as an ORF, of uncertain function. CDR3 length: 15 amino acids. V shed 4 bases and J shed 2 bases, with 13 bases lying between them. The DNA for the CDR3 is TGCGCCAGCAGTCTTCGAGACAGGCACACAGATACGCAGTATTTT. It encodes CASSLRDRHTDTQYF.

This clonotype came up many times. This chain connects TRBV18 to TRBJ2-3; D is possibly TRBD1 (6 bases). V dropped 3 bases and J dropped 4 bases, with 14 bases sitting between them. CDR3 size: 15 residues. Germline loops: CDR1 KGHSH, CDR2 LQKENI. CDR3 amino acids: CASSPAQGSADTQYF. The CDR3 DNA follows: TGTGCCAGCTCACCCGCTCAGGGGTCCGCAGATACGCAGTATTTT.

Only a few counts were recorded for this clonotype. V is TRBV12-3 or TRBV12-4 and J is TRBJ2-5; D is undetermined. The V end lost 2 bases, the J end lost 3 bases, and 7 bases lay between the germline ends. The CDR3 is 13 residues long. This CDR3 is CASSLRLKETQYF. CDR3 DNA: TGTGCCAGCAGTTTACGACTGAAAGAGACCCAGTACTTC.

This clonotype occurred a few times. CDR3 coding DNA: TGTGCCAGTAGCAACAGGGAAGCTGATGAAAAACTGTTTTTT. This encodes CASSNREADEKLFF. The chain recombines TRBV19 with TRBJ1-4; maybe TRBD1 (6 bases). Germline V gene sequence: CDR1 LNHDA, CDR2 SQIVND (reference sequence). Between the trimmed V and J ends, which lost 6 bases and 6 bases, there was a span of 14 bases. This CDR3 has 14 residues.

This clonotype has at least ten counts. Written as DNA, the CDR3 is TGTGCCAGCGCCCCCGGGACAGAAGAGACCCAGTACTTC. It specifies CASAPGTEETQYF. The rearrangement joins TRBV5-4 to TRBJ2-5; 7 bases match TRBD1. This CDR3 has 13 amino acids. In germline, CDR1 is SGHNT, CDR2 YYREEE (reference sequence). Unmatched junction bases numbered 6, after V lost 7 bases and J lost 3 bases.

This clonotype was seen only a few times. The rearrangement links TRBV16 to TRBJ1-1; D is uncertain. The CDR3 covers 13 residues. CDR1 is KGHSY and CDR2 is FQNENV in the germline V gene. V was pared by 0 bases and J by 2 bases, with 4 bases between. This CDR3 reads CASSQSHNTEAFF. For the CDR3, the DNA is TGTGCCAGCAGCCAATCTCACAACACTGAAGCTTTCTTT.

Only a few counts were recorded for this clonotype. This chain links TRBV5-1 with TRBJ2-7, with D perhaps assigned TRBD1 or TRBD2 (5 bases each). The CDR3 consists of 15 residues. Germline CDR1 is SGHRS and CDR2 is YFSETQ. V was shortened by 4 bases and J by 0 bases, with 14 bases between the two germline ends. The CDR3 spells CASSPGTANSYEQYF. The DNA for the CDR3 is TGCGCCAGCAGCCCTGGGACCGCAAACTCCTACGAGCAGTACTTC.

The genes are TRBV9 and TRBJ1-1; possibly TRBD1 for D (5 bases). Germline V gene lookup returns CDR1 SGDLS and CDR2 YYNGEE. V was trimmed by 3 bases and J by 4 bases, leaving 13 bases between them. The CDR3 is made up of 14 amino acids. The CDR3 loop reads CASSGGVVSTEAFF. Written as DNA, the CDR3 is TGTGCCAGCAGCGGGGGGGTAGTGAGCACTGAAGCTTTCTTT.

There are a few counts of this clonotype. This chain connects TRBV4-3 to TRBJ1-2, with 7 bases matching TRBD1. The CDR3 is made up of 19 amino acids. Germline V lookup: CDR1 LGHNA, CDR2 YSLEER. With V trimmed by 8 bases and J by 2 bases, 23 bases remained unmatched. CDR3 sequence reads: CASAATIGRQGDPNYGYTF. The CDR3 bases are TGCGCCAGCGCTGCAACCATTGGGAGACAGGGAGATCCCAACTATGGCTACACCTTC.

The J gene is TRBJ2-3, the V gene TRBV4-2; D might be TRBD1 (5 bases). V lost 1 base, J lost 5 bases, and 19 bases lay in between. This CDR3 contains 17 residues. Germline CDR1 and CDR2: LGHNA and YNFKEQ. The CDR3 DNA is TGTGCCAGCAGCCAAGGAAGCACAGGCCCTTTGATAGATACGCAGTATTTT. Amino acids: CASSQGSTGPLIDTQYF.

J is TRBJ2-7 and V is TRBV20-1, with D tentatively TRBD1 (5 bases). V was cut by 6 bases and J by 3 bases, with 12 bases left in between. The germline V gene encodes CDR1 DFQATT and CDR2 SNEGSKA (reference sequence). The CDR3 is 12 amino acids. The CDR3 is CSALPQGYEQYF. Here the CDR3 DNA reads TGCAGTGCCCTACCCCAGGGCTACGAGCAGTACTTC.

This clonotype was detected only a few times. The chain combines TRBV5-4 with TRBJ2-5; D unclear. The V end was cut by 5 bases, the J end by 4 bases, with 9 bases between. The germline gives CDR1 SGHNT, CDR2 YYREEE (reference sequence). The length of the CDR3 is 12 residues. The CDR3 sequence: CASSWGGETQYF. CDR3 nucleotide sequence: TGTGCCAGCAGTTGGGGTGGAGAGACCCAGTACTTC.